This T cell receptor (beta chain) comes out of a study of T cell changes during pregnancy in multiple sclerosis. TCRdb's copy holds only in-frame clones and misses some; the assay was immunoSEQ multiplex PCR. The data hold about 47,000 clones, with 80% to 95% observed a single time. The sequence derives from a female donor with multiple sclerosis, enrolled in a pregnancy study. The specimen was peripheral blood, collected after pregnancy.

The CDR3 protein is CAWSKPGLGNEKLFF. The CDR3 bases are TGTGCCTGGAGTAAACCGGGACTTGGGAATGAAAAACTGTTTTTT. The gene calls are TRBV30 and TRBJ1-4; tentatively, D is TRBD1 (5 bases). With 2 bases removed from V and 5 bases from J, the gap between germline ends came to 15 bases. The CDR3 is 15 residues long. The germline CDR1 and CDR2 sequences are GTSNPN and SVGIG (reference sequence).